The 6 T cell receptor beta chains presented below share a single source sample, sequenced in a study of blood T cell repertoires in COVID-19. Sequencing used immunoSEQ multiplex PCR; TCRdb keeps in-frame clones, though not all of them. This sample has under 350,000 clones; about 88% occur once, and the top ten carry around 2.7%. The sample was PBMCs or T cells enriched from blood (not recorded which). The origin of the receptors is a man in his 60s who had recovered from COVID-19.

The count of this clone is one. The V call is TRBV19, the J call TRBJ2-2; 12 bases are a match to TRBD1. Germline values: CDR1 LNHDA, CDR2 SQIVND (reference sequence). The CDR3 is made up of 14 amino acids. Trimming at V came to 8 bases and at J to 5 bases, leaving 3 bases not matched to a gene. The CDR3 region is CASGTGGRTGELFF. In DNA form, the CDR3 reads TGTGCCAGTGGGACAGGGGGCCGGACCGGGGAGCTGTTTTTT.

This clone has a single count. The chain recombines TRBV4-1 with TRBJ1-1, with 7 bases aligning to TRBD1. This CDR3 region has 14 residues. Trimming took 7 bases from V and 5 from J; bases not matched to a gene: 10. In germline, CDR1 is MGHRA, CDR2 YSYEKL. The CDR3 is CASKSTGDITEAFF. The CDR3 coding sequence is TGCGCCAGCAAATCTACAGGGGATATAACTGAAGCTTTCTTT.

This clone was seen many times. This chain joins TRBV11-2 and TRBJ2-2; perhaps TRBD2 as D (5 bases). The CDR3 extends over 16 amino acids. From germline, CDR1 is SGHAT and CDR2 FQNNGV. Trimming left V 0 bases short and J 5 bases short, with 13 bases between. The CDR3 coding sequence is TGTGCCAGCAGCTTAGAGGCTGCTAGGAGGACCGGGGAGCTGTTTTTT. Translation: CASSLEAARRTGELFF.

The CDR3 sequence is CSVTGTSGGRPYGTDTQYF. In DNA form, the CDR3 reads TGCAGCGTTACCGGGACTAGCGGGGGTCGCCCTTATGGCACAGATACGCAGTATTTT. The chain joins TRBV29-1 to TRBJ2-3; TRBD2 aligns across 14 bases. Germline lookup yields CDR1 SQVTM and CDR2 ANQGSEA. This CDR3 has 19 residues. Germline trimming cut 5 bases from V and 1 base from J; bases unmatched to any gene: 14.

The chain links TRBV5-1 to TRBJ2-1; D gene unclear. The CDR3 is 14 amino acids. Between the trimmed V and J ends, which lost 0 bases and 5 bases, there was a span of 9 bases. CDR1 and CDR2 from the germline V gene are SGHRS and YFSETQ. CDR3 nucleotides: TGCGCCAGCAGCTTGGCCCCACCTAACAATGAGCAGTTCTTC. As protein: CASSLAPPNNEQFF.

The CDR3 here is CASSPLSGVSGNEQFF. CDR3 nucleotides: TGTGCCAGCAGTCCTCTTAGCGGGGTTTCCGGCAATGAGCAGTTCTTC. This chain joins TRBV7-9 and TRBJ2-1; 8 bases fit TRBD2. Per germline, CDR1 SEHNR and CDR2 FQNEAQ (reference sequence). CDR3 length equals 16 residues. J gave up 6 bases and V 6 bases, and 13 bases lay outside the gene matches.